The present T cell receptor beta chain was sequenced within a study of cytomegalovirus exposure and HLA in healthy donors. Notes on this clone: The antigen remains unidentified.

The PCR had 60 Vbeta and 13 Jbeta primers. Repertoires were generated with immunoSEQ multiplex PCR, while TCRdb's copy carries only in-frame clones and drops some. Among tens of thousands of clones listed, approximately 78% were seen once. Study outcomes and limitations: Sequence variants that were highly shared formed a cluster that was likely a sequencing artifact.

The clonotype originates from a man between 40 and 49 years old in good health and CMV-seronegative. The material sequenced was PBMCs.

The CDR3 sequence is CASRDWDTEAFF. CDR3 nucleotides: TGTGCCAGCAGAGACTGGGACACTGAAGCTTTCTTT. The V and J genes are TRBV6-1 and TRBJ1-1; D is undetermined. The V gene's germline CDR1 is MNHNS and CDR2 SASEGT. V was clipped by 6 bases and J by 3 bases, with 8 bases between them. The length of the CDR3 is 12 residues.